Presented here are 14 T cell receptor beta chains from one specimen sequenced in a study of blood T cell repertoires in COVID-19. Sequencing was performed with immunoSEQ multiplex PCR; in TCRdb, only in-frame clones are kept and a portion is missing. Of 200,000 to 300,000 clones listed, approximately 86% are singletons. Material: peripheral blood. These receptors all come from a woman in her twenties or thirties with acute or convalescent COVID-19.

This CDR3 is CAWNRNNQPQHF. CDR3 nucleotide sequence: TGTGCCTGGAACAGAAACAATCAGCCCCAGCATTTT. The chain uses TRBV30 and TRBJ1-5; D gene ambiguous. CDR3 length equals 12 residues. The germline V gene has CDR1 GTSNPN and CDR2 SVGIG (reference sequence). Deletions cut 4 bases from V and 3 bases from J, with 7 bases between. Using reference TRBV30 and TRBJ1-5 for the parts outside the CDR3, the full variable domain is SQTIHQWPATLVQPVGSPLSLECTVEGTSNPNLYWYRQAAGRGLQLLFYSVGIGQISSEVPQNLSASRPQDRQFILSSKKLLLSDSGFYLCAWNRNNQPQHFGDGTRLSIL.

The chain employs TRBV2 and TRBJ2-2; 9 positions agree with TRBD2. Germline CDR1 SNHLY, CDR2 FYNNEI. Trimming cost V 6 bases and J 7 bases; bases outside gene matches: 6. There are 14 residues in the CDR3. CDR3 in amino acids: CASSGLAKIGELFF. The DNA for the CDR3 is TGTGCCAGCAGCGGACTAGCGAAGATCGGGGAGCTGTTTTTT.

This clone was seen once. The chain couples TRBV27 to TRBJ1-1; the match to TRBD1 covers 7 bases. V gave up 7 bases and J gave up 0 bases; unmatched junction bases: 8. The CDR3 extends over 15 amino acids. Looked up from germline, CDR1 is MNHEY and CDR2 is SMNVEV (reference sequence). CDR3 loop: CASTPTRGLNTEAFF. The DNA for the CDR3 is TGTGCCAGCACCCCTACCAGGGGGTTGAACACTGAAGCTTTCTTT.

This clone was counted a few times. The chain couples TRBV6-1 to TRBJ2-7; TRBD1 agrees at 7 bases. Per germline, CDR1 MNHNS and CDR2 SASEGT. The CDR3 has 14 residues. The junction had 2 bases not matched to a gene; V was cut back by 2 bases and J by 1 base. The CDR3: CASSERGPSYEQYF. The CDR3 nucleotides read TGTGCCAGCAGTGAAAGGGGGCCTTCCTACGAGCAGTACTTC.

V is TRBV4-2 and J is TRBJ1-6; D gene unclear. There are 17 residues in the CDR3. Germline V gene sequence: CDR1 LGHNA, CDR2 YNFKEQ. The germline V and J ends were trimmed by 0 bases and 0 bases, with 9 bases remaining between them. CDR3 nucleotide sequence: TGTGCCAGCAGCCAAGATGCGGCGAGCTCCTATAATTCACCCCTCCACTTT. Protein product: CASSQDAASSYNSPLHF.

This chain joins TRBV14 and TRBJ1-4, with 11 positions matching TRBD1. Trimming cost V 5 bases and J 0 bases; bases outside gene matches: 8. Germline loops: CDR1 SGHDN, CDR2 FVKESK. The CDR3 sequence is 18 residues long. The CDR3 loop is CASSLRTGGVATNEKLFF. Here the CDR3 DNA reads TGTGCCAGCAGCTTGAGGACAGGGGGCGTGGCAACTAATGAAAAACTGTTTTTT.

The gene calls are TRBV7-2 and TRBJ2-7; 11 bases align to TRBD2. The V segment lost 5 bases and the J segment 5 bases; nucleotides outside the gene matches: 11. Germline values: CDR1 SGHTA, CDR2 FQGNSA. This CDR3 has 16 residues. Here the CDR3 reads CASSAPVAGGWHEQYF. The DNA of the CDR3 is TGTGCCAGCAGCGCGCCAGTAGCGGGAGGGTGGCACGAGCAGTACTTC.

The V call is TRBV21-1, the J call TRBJ2-6; whether TRBD2, the table's D call, matches the DNA was not checked. TRBV21-1 is listed as a pseudogene. CDR3 length: 19 residues. This CDR3 reads CASRVCSPCLDSGANVLTF. In DNA, the CDR3 is TGTGCCAGCCGGGTATGCAGCCCCTGTTTGGACTCTGGGGCCAACGTCCTGACTTTC.

The CDR3 protein is CASSLAGANIQYF. The CDR3 nucleotides are TGTGCCAGCAGCTTGGCCGGAGCAAACATTCAGTACTTC. The rearrangement uses TRBV5-4 and TRBJ2-4; D remains unclear. Germline V CDR1 and CDR2: SGHNT, YYREEE (reference sequence). Trimming pared 0 bases from V and 6 bases from J, leaving 7 bases between. The CDR3 totals 13 residues.

The chain is built from TRBV6-5 and TRBJ2-3; the D gene is possibly TRBD2 (7 bases). In germline, CDR1 is MNHEY, CDR2 SVGAGI. The CDR3 totals 14 residues. The ends were cut back, 7 bases at V and 5 bases at J, with 16 bases in the middle. The DNA for the CDR3 is TGTGCCAGCACCCCCGGGGGGCTCGGAGATACGCAGTATTTT. It is translated as CASTPGGLGDTQYF.

The sample holds one count of this clone. The chain has TRBV6-5 and TRBJ1-1; TRBD1 might be the D (6 bases). The CDR3 sequence is 14 residues long. Germline CDR1 and CDR2: MNHEY and SVGAGI. Trimming cost V 4 bases and J 0 bases, with 9 bases left between them. The CDR3 is CASSWQGMNTEAFF. The CDR3 DNA follows: TGTGCCAGCAGTTGGCAGGGGATGAACACTGAAGCTTTCTTT.

The chain joins TRBV6-5 to TRBJ1-3; D gene uncertain. Germline values: CDR1 MNHEY, CDR2 SVGAGI. The CDR3 has 11 residues. V was trimmed by 7 bases and J by 4 bases, leaving 5 bases between them. CDR3 DNA: TGTGCCAGCATTCGGGGAAACACCATATATTTT. Protein: CASIRGNTIYF.

The chain carries TRBV3-1 (or the pseudogene TRBV3-2) and TRBJ1-5, with unresolved D. This CDR3 has 18 amino acids. The germline V gene encodes CDR1 LGHDT and CDR2 YNNKEL (reference sequence). V was clipped by 1 base and J by 0 bases, with 16 bases between them. The CDR3 here is CASSQGVSRAYSNQPQHF. CDR3 nucleotide sequence: TGTGCCAGCAGCCAAGGGGTCTCGAGGGCCTATAGCAATCAGCCCCAGCATTTT.

This chain links TRBV19 with TRBJ2-3; the D is unclear. Germline CDR1 reads LNHDA; CDR2 reads SQIVND (reference sequence). Between the trimmed V and J ends, which lost 4 bases and 2 bases, there was a span of 7 bases. The CDR3 is 13 amino acids. The CDR3 DNA follows: TGTGCCAGTAGTAGCGTCAACACAGATACGCAGTATTTT. Its protein product is CASSSVNTDTQYF. The full variable domain, completed using reference TRBV19 and TRBJ2-3, is DGGITQSPKYLFRKEGQNVTLSCEQNLNHDAMYWYRQDPGQGLRLIYYSQIVNDFQKGDIAEGYSVSREKKESFPLTVTSAQKNPTAFYLCASSSVNTDTQYFGPGTRLTVL.